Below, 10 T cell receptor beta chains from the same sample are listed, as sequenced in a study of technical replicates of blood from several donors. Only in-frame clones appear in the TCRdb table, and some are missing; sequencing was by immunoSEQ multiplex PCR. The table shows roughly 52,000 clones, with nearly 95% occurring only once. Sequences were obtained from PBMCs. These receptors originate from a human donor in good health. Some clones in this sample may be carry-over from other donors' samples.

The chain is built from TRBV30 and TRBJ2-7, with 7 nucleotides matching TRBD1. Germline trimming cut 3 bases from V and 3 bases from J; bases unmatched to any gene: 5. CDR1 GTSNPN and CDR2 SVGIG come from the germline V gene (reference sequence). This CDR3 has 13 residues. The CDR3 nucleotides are TGTGCCTGGAGCGGGACAGTGTTCTACGAGCAGTACTTC. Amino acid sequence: CAWSGTVFYEQYF.

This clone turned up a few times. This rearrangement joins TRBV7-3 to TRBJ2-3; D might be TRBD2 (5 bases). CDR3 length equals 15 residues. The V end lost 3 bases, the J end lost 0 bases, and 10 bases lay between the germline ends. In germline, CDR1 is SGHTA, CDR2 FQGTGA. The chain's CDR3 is CASSFGGSSTDTQYF. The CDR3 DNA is TGTGCCAGCAGCTTTGGCGGGTCTAGCACAGATACGCAGTATTTT.

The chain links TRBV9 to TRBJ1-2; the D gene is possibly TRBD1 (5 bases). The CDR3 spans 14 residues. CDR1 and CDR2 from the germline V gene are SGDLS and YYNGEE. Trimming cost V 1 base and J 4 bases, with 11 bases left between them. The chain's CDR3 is CASSVSGTAYGYTF. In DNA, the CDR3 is TGTGCCAGCAGCGTAAGCGGGACGGCCTATGGCTACACCTTC.

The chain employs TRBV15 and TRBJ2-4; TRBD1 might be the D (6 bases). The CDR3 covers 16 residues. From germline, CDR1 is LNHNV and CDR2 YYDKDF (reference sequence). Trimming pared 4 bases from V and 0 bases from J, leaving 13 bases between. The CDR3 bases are TGTGCCACCAGCACCGATACAGGGACAGCCAAAAACATTCAGTACTTC. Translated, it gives CATSTDTGTAKNIQYF.

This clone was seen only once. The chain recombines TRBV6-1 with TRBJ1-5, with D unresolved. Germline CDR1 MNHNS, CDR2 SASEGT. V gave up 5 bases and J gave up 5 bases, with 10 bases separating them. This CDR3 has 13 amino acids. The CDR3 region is CASSPGVHQPQHF. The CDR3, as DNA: TGTGCCAGCAGTCCCGGGGTCCATCAGCCCCAGCATTTT.

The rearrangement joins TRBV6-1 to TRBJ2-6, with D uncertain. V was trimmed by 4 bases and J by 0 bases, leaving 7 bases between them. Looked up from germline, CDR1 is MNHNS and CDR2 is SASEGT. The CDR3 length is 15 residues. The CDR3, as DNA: TGTGCCAGCAGTGCCCTACGCTCTGGGGCCAACGTCCTGACTTTC. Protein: CASSALRSGANVLTF.

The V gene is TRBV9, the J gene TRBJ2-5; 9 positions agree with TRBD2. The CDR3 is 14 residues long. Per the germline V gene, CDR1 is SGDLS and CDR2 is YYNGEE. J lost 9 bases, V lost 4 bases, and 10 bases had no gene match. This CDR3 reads CASSPSGDPGAQYF. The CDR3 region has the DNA TGTGCCAGCAGCCCTAGCGGGGATCCCGGGGCCCAGTACTTC.

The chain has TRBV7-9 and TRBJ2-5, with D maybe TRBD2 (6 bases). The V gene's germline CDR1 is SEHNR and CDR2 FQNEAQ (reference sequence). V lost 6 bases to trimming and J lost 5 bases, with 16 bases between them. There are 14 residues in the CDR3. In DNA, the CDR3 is TGTGCCAGCAGTCCACTGGGGGGAGTGGAGACCCAGTACTTC. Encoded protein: CASSPLGGVETQYF.

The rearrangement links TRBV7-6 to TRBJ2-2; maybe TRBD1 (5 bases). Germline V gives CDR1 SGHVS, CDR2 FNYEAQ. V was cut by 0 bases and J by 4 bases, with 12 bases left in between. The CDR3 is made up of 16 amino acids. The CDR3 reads CASSLAGIQGTGELFF. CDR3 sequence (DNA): TGTGCCAGCAGCTTAGCAGGGATCCAGGGCACCGGGGAGCTGTTTTTT.

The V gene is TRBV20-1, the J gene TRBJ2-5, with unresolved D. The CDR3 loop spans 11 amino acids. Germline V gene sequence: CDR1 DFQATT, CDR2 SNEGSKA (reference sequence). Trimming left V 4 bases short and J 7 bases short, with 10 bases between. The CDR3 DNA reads TGCAGTGCTATATCGCGCGGGACCCAGTACTTC. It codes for CSAISRGTQYF.